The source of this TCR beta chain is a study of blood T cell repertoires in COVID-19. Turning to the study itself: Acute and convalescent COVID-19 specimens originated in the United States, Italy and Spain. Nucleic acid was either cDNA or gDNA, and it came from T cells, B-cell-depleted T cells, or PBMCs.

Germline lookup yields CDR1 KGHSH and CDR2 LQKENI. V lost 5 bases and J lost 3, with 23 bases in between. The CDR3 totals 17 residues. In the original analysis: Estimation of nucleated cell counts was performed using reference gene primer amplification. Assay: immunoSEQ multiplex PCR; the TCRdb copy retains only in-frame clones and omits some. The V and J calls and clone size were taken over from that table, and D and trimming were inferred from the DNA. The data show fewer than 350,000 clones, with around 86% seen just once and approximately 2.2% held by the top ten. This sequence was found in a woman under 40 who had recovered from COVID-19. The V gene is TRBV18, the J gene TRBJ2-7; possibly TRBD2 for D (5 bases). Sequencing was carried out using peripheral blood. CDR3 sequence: CASSSEPGSYYYYEQYF. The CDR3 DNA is TGTGCCAGCTCATCTGAACCGGGATCCTACTACTACTACGAGCAGTACTTC.